Following are 10 T cell receptor beta chains from one sample sequenced in a study of T-cell reconstitution after alpha-beta-depleted transplantation in children. The TCRbeta library was prepared with unique molecular identifiers. Each CDR3 protein is one row after TCRdb ran MiXCR on the PCR reads. The sample records about 70,000 distinct CDR3 sequences, 9.5% to 13% being singletons. Sequencing used PBMCs, obtained before TCRalphabeta/CD19-depleted stem cell transplant. These receptors were taken from a boy aged 5-17 years with acute myeloid leukemia, due to receive a stem cell transplant.

This clonotype was observed many times. The V call is TRBV6-1, the J call TRBJ2-2, with 8 nucleotides matching TRBD1. CDR1 is MNHNS and CDR2 is SASEGT in the germline V gene. V shed 6 bases and J 4 bases; nucleotides not matched to a gene: 4. The CDR3 totals 14 residues. CDR3 sequence reads: CASRATGVTGELFF. CDR3 DNA sequence: TGTGCCAGCAGAGCGACAGGGGTCACCGGGGAGCTGTTTTTT.

This clonotype was counted many times. The gene calls are TRBV24-1 and TRBJ2-3; D unclear. From germline, CDR1 is KGHDR and CDR2 SFDVKD. The CDR3 length is 14 residues. V was clipped by 3 bases and J by 1 base, with 7 bases between them. CDR3 protein: CATSDKGGTDTQYF. The DNA of the CDR3 is TGTGCCACCAGTGATAAGGGTGGCACAGATACGCAGTATTTT.

The table lists this clonotype with many counts. The genes are TRBV7-2 and TRBJ2-7, with a weak D call TRBD2 (7 bases). This CDR3 has 15 amino acids. The V end was cut by 2 bases, the J end by 4 bases, with 15 bases between. Germline CDR1 is SGHTA and CDR2 is FQGNSA. CDR3 loop: CASSLTGGLPYEQYV. CDR3 DNA sequence: TGTGCCAGCAGCTTAACGGGGGGCCTACCTTACGAGCAGTACGTC.

This clonotype was detected many times. Compared with germline, one end of the junction differs, possibly owing to a read error. The chain combines TRBV12-3 or TRBV12-4 with TRBJ1-5; weak D call: TRBD1 (6 bases). The CDR3 is 15 residues long. CDR3 region: CASSFTRGDYHPQHF. The CDR3 DNA sequence: TGTGCCAGCAGTTTTACCAGGGGCGATTATCATCCCCAGCATTTT.

This clonotype was observed at least ten times. J is TRBJ2-7 and V is TRBV7-9, with 10 bases aligning to TRBD2. Looked up from germline, CDR1 is SEHNR and CDR2 is FQNEAQ (reference sequence). The CDR3 is 15 amino acids. V gave up 1 base and J gave up 3 bases; unmatched junction bases: 3. This CDR3 is CASSLGSSGGYEQYF. CDR3 bases: TGTGCCAGCAGCTTAGGGTCTAGCGGGGGCTACGAGCAGTACTTC.

The chain carries TRBV24-1 and TRBJ2-1; 8 bases fit TRBD2. The CDR3 is made up of 16 amino acids. V lost 1 base, J lost 1 base, and 2 bases stayed unmatched. Germline V gene lookup returns CDR1 KGHDR and CDR2 SFDVKD. CDR3 coding DNA: TGTGCCACCAGTGATTTCGGGGGGGGGTCCTACAATGAGCAGTTCTTC. As protein: CATSDFGGGSYNEQFF.

This sequence joins TRBV20-1 and TRBJ1-1, with D perhaps matching TRBD1 (6 bases). Trimming pared 2 bases from V and 7 bases from J, leaving 20 bases between. CDR1 DFQATT and CDR2 SNEGSKA come from the germline V gene (reference sequence). CDR3 length: 15 residues. CDR3 protein: CSARLGGSGNREAFF. The CDR3 bases are TGCAGTGCTAGATTGGGGGGCTCCGGGAACCGTGAAGCTTTCTTT.

This clonotype was picked up many times. The chain combines TRBV5-6 with TRBJ2-3; possibly TRBD2 for D (5 bases). Trimming took 0 bases from V and 8 from J, leaving 10 bases between them. Germline assignment: CDR1 SGHDT and CDR2 YYEEEE. This CDR3 has 13 amino acids. In DNA, the CDR3 is TGTGCCAGCAGCTTGGGCGGAGGCGCTACGCAGTATTTT. Its protein is CASSLGGGATQYF. The full variable domain, with the rest looked up from reference TRBV5-6 and TRBJ2-3, is DAGVTQSPTHLIKTRGQQVTLRCSPKSGHDTVSWYQQALGQGPQFIFQYYEEEERQRGNFPDRFSGHQFPNYSSELNVNALLLGDSALYLCASSLGGGATQYFGPGTRLTVL.

This clonotype was detected many times. This rearrangement joins TRBV6-2 or TRBV6-3 to TRBJ2-5; TRBD2 aligns across 7 bases. Germline V gene sequence: CDR1 MNHEY, CDR2 SVGEGT. CDR3 length: 15 amino acids. With V trimmed by 2 bases and J by 8 bases, 11 bases remained unmatched. The CDR3 DNA sequence: TGTGCCAGCAGTTACCGGCCACTAGCGTCAGACACCCAGTACTTC. Protein sequence: CASSYRPLASDTQYF.

V and J are TRBV12-3 or TRBV12-4 and TRBJ1-6; perhaps TRBD1 as D (6 bases). The germline V and J ends were trimmed by 3 bases and 4 bases, with 13 bases remaining between them. The CDR3 is 16 residues long. CDR3 sequence (DNA): TGTGCCAGCAGTTTTCGGGGAGGGGGGTATAATTCACCCCTCCACTTT. Translated: CASSFRGGGYNSPLHF.